The rows below give T cell receptor beta chains drawn from one sample of a study of blood T cell repertoires in COVID-19. Sequencing was performed with immunoSEQ multiplex PCR; in TCRdb, only in-frame clones are kept and a portion is missing. The sample has fewer than 500,000 clones; over 85% are singletons. The sample consisted of peripheral blood. The source is a young man with COVID-19, enrolled during active disease. Each CDR3 is given without its conserved first and last residue. Each record gives: J gene, V gene, CDR3 protein.

TRBJ2-1 TRBV6-2/TRBV6-3 ASSFGRGLNEQF
TRBJ2-1 TRBV19 ASSSNRGRVYNEQF
TRBJ2-2 TRBV30 AWSVPLRQNTGELF
TRBJ1-1 TRBV5-4 ASSLGGEYTEAF
TRBJ1-1 TRBV18 ASSFGGGTEAF
TRBJ2-1 TRBV19 ASSISPITINEQF
TRBJ2-5 TRBV6-5 ASTQTGQETQY
TRBJ1-3 TRBV6-5 ASRKGARNTIY
TRBJ1-4 TRBV2 ASTRSAGGSNEKLF
TRBJ2-1 TRBV29-1 SAGTIYNAGDEQF
TRBJ2-7 TRBV19 ASSIANAGGSYEQY
TRBJ2-7 TRBV4-1 ASSQEQVIRDEQY
TRBJ2-3 TRBV11-3 ASSLAQDTQY
TRBJ1-1 TRBV11-2 ASSLRDEAF
TRBJ2-1 TRBV7-9 ASSLAFAREQF
TRBJ2-5 TRBV29-1 SAEDGGGTQY
TRBJ1-3 TRBV11-2 ASSLQYGSGNTIY
TRBJ2-5 TRBV19 ASSKSSGGAQTQY
TRBJ2-3 TRBV13 ASSFRLAGEDETDTQY
TRBJ2-3 TRBV25-1 ASSESPGSGRDTQY
TRBJ2-5 TRBV5-1 ASSSLGTEQETQY
TRBJ1-2 TRBV2 ASSVDTDYGYT
TRBJ2-1 TRBV7-9 ASSLPGQGGYEQF
TRBJ2-5 TRBV18 ASRRTGGSQETQY
TRBJ2-2 TRBV24-1 ATSGSGGTGELF
TRBJ1-4 TRBV24-1 AAYLPPREGGEKLF
TRBJ2-7 TRBV5-5 ASSTHPQRDNEQY
TRBJ2-3 TRBV14 ASSPLISDTQY
TRBJ2-5 TRBV30 AWSVGRGIETQY
TRBJ1-2 TRBV29-1 SVDTYGGRGYT
TRBJ1-4 TRBV5-5 ASNKGGQETNEKLF
TRBJ2-7 TRBV3-1/TRBV3-2 ASSQGQGSYEQY
TRBJ2-2 TRBV6-1 ASSEVMASGGAAGELF
TRBJ2-7 TRBV5-1 ASSLTGDNYEQY
TRBJ1-5 TRBV2 ASRRDRHSNQPQH
TRBJ2-3 TRBV24-1 ATGQGGTDTQY
TRBJ2-5 TRBV2 ASSEAEQETQY